The 9 T cell receptor beta chains presented below share a single source sample, sequenced in a study of shared clonotypes between healthy human individuals (dated by TCRdb to about 2020). Libraries were constructed by the immunoSEQ multiplex PCR assay. TCRdb's version of the immuneACCESS table is confined to in-frame rearrangements and falls short of the full clone set. An unresolved V gene accounts for under half of the shortfall where checked; the remainder is of unknown origin. Present in this sample are 2 million to 2.5 million clones, roughly 94% of which were seen just once. Approximately 0.13% of the sample is taken by the ten largest. Sequences were obtained from naive CD4+ T cells sorted from blood. The sample's cell subset or site label is to be understood as: CD45RA+ positively selected. Receptor source: a man between 18 and 29 years old in good health.

This CDR3 reads CASSLAYRTDTQYF. Here the CDR3 DNA reads TGTGCCAGCAGCTTAGCGTACCGCACAGATACGCAGTATTTT. V usage is TRBV7-8 and J usage is TRBJ2-3; D call uncertain. CDR1 and CDR2 (germline): SGHVS, FQNEAQ. This CDR3 region has 14 residues. V lost 0 bases and J 1 base, leaving 5 bases between the germline ends.

This clone occurred once. V and J are TRBV9 and TRBJ1-4; unclear D gene. Trimming stripped 0 bases from V and 6 bases from J, with 6 bases between. Germline V gene data show CDR1 as SGDLS and CDR2 as YYNGEE. The CDR3 sequence is 13 residues long. The CDR3: CASSVGAHEKLFF. As DNA, the CDR3 is TGTGCCAGCAGCGTAGGCGCTCATGAAAAACTGTTTTTT.

The chain has TRBV28 and TRBJ1-2; D is unresolved. V lost 2 bases to trimming and J lost 8 bases, with 18 bases between them. Germline CDR1 and CDR2: MDHEN and SYDVKM. The CDR3 contains 15 residues. CDR3 in amino acids: CASSLARRGLTGYTF. The CDR3 DNA reads as TGTGCCAGCAGTTTAGCCCGCCGTGGGCTTACGGGCTACACCTTC.

The chain couples TRBV29-1 to TRBJ2-3; unclear D gene. V was trimmed by 4 bases and J by 6 bases, leaving 14 bases between them. The CDR3 has 13 residues. Germline lookup yields CDR1 SQVTM and CDR2 ANQGSEA. The CDR3, as DNA: TGCAGCGTTGCCCCGCGCCTCCGGGATACGCAGTATTTT. It encodes CSVAPRLRDTQYF.

This clone showed up just once. The CDR3 protein is CASSEVVAGRYNEQFF. DNA for the CDR3: TGTGCCAGCAGTGAAGTCGTAGCGGGAAGATACAATGAGCAGTTCTTC. The genes are TRBV6-1 and TRBJ2-1; 8 bases match TRBD2. CDR1 and CDR2 from the germline V gene are MNHNS and SASEGT. This CDR3 comprises 16 residues. Losses at the gene ends were 1 base for V and 4 bases for J; bases not matched to a gene: 6.

The chain is built from TRBV7-9 and TRBJ2-7; tentatively, D is TRBD1 or TRBD2 (5 bases each). The CDR3 totals 14 residues. Trimming pared 1 base from V and 2 bases from J, leaving 9 bases between. Germline V gene data show CDR1 as SEHNR and CDR2 as FQNEAQ (reference sequence). Written as DNA, the CDR3 is TGTGCCAGCAGCTTAGAACCGGGACCCTACGAGCAGTACTTC. It codes for CASSLEPGPYEQYF.

The chain recombines TRBV11-2 with TRBJ2-7; a possible D gene is TRBD1 (6 bases). From germline, CDR1 is SGHAT and CDR2 FQNNGV. The CDR3 has 16 amino acids. The V end lost 2 bases, the J end lost 0 bases, and 14 bases lay between the germline ends. This CDR3 is CASSLKGSGVSYEQYF. CDR3 nucleotide sequence: TGTGCCAGCAGCTTAAAAGGGTCAGGGGTCTCCTACGAGCAGTACTTC.

This chain joins TRBV6-6 and TRBJ1-2; D is unresolved. Looked up from germline, CDR1 is MNHNY and CDR2 is SVGAGI (reference sequence). V was shortened by 4 bases and J by 8 bases, with 14 bases between the two germline ends. The CDR3 loop spans 13 amino acids. CDR3 sequence: CASSLDPRQGYTF. The CDR3 DNA follows: TGTGCCAGCAGTTTAGACCCGCGACAAGGCTACACCTTC.

The rearrangement joins TRBV21-1 to TRBJ2-3; the DNA was not used to check the table's D call, TRBD1. TRBV21-1 is given as a pseudogene. The CDR3 has 14 amino acids. In DNA form, the CDR3 reads TGTGCCAGCATCCCTCCCACAGGGACCGATACGCAGTATTTT. Protein product: CASIPPTGTDTQYF.